These 31 T cell receptor beta chains came from one sample sequenced in a study of blood T cells in healthy people across ages. It was with a sample-barcoded 5' primer and a J-beta primer mix that a second PCR of roughly 7 to 12 cycles was run. TCRdb fed the 5' RACE reads into MiXCR, producing one record per CDR3 protein. The sample includes 650,000 to 1,000,000 distinct CDR3 sequences, around 36% of them seen just once. Sequencing used blood. The receptors were gathered from a man aged 18 to 30 in good health.

This clonotype has only a few counts. The CDR3 is CASSALQGGAEAFF. In nucleotides, the CDR3 is TGCGCCAGCAGCGCCTTACAGGGGGGGGCTGAAGCTTTCTTT. V and J are TRBV5-1 and TRBJ1-1; TRBD1 matches 8 bases. The CDR3 is 14 residues long. Germline V gene lookup returns CDR1 SGHRS and CDR2 YFSETQ. The V and J ends lost 4 bases and 6 bases, in that order; junction bases with no gene match: 8.

This clonotype came up a few times. CDR3 residues: CASSLELTNTGELFF. Written as DNA, the CDR3 is TGTGCCAGCAGTTTGGAACTGACAAACACCGGGGAGCTGTTTTTT. This sequence joins TRBV12-3 or TRBV12-4 and TRBJ2-2; D gene uncertain. Deletions cut 3 bases from V and 2 bases from J, with 10 bases between. The CDR3 is made up of 15 amino acids.

This clonotype was observed a few times. This rearrangement joins TRBV5-4 to TRBJ2-5, with a weak D call TRBD1 (6 bases). The CDR3 spans 15 residues. Trimming took off 7 bases at V and 0 bases at J, with 16 bases between the two ends. In germline, CDR1 is SGHNT, CDR2 YYREEE (reference sequence). The CDR3 here is CASQQGLMYQETQYF. CDR3 sequence (DNA): TGTGCCAGCCAACAGGGCCTAATGTACCAAGAGACCCAGTACTTC.

In DNA form, the CDR3 reads TGTGCCAGCAGCACCGCGCTTTGGGGCGGGTATGGCTACACCTTC. This translates into CASSTALWGGYGYTF. The chain joins TRBV12-3 or TRBV12-4 to TRBJ1-2; tentative D call: TRBD1 (5 bases). The length of the CDR3 is 15 residues. Trimming left V 6 bases short and J 5 bases short, with 19 bases between.

The chain couples TRBV5-1 to TRBJ1-1; D gene uncertain. From germline, CDR1 is SGHRS and CDR2 YFSETQ. The length of the CDR3 is 13 residues. V was pared by 0 bases and J by 5 bases, with 8 bases between. In DNA form, the CDR3 reads TGCGCCAGCAGCTTGGATCCCGGGACTGAAGCTTTCTTT. Amino acid sequence: CASSLDPGTEAFF.

This clonotype was seen ten or more times. This sequence joins TRBV20-1 and TRBJ2-3; 8 bases fit TRBD2. Germline V gene data show CDR1 as DFQATT and CDR2 as SNEGSKA (reference sequence). Trimming cost V 3 bases and J 5 bases; bases outside gene matches: 7. CDR3 length: 14 residues. The CDR3 DNA reads as TGCAGTGCTAGGTCGGGGGGGCAGATAGATACGCAGTATTTT. Translating gives CSARSGGQIDTQYF.

This chain uses TRBV5-1 with TRBJ1-1; D is unclear. The length of the CDR3 is 14 residues. Germline V lookup: CDR1 SGHRS, CDR2 YFSETQ. V gave up 6 bases and J gave up 1 base, with 13 bases separating them. The CDR3 sequence is CASTRLEGNTEAFF. The CDR3 nucleotides are TGCGCCAGCACCCGTTTAGAGGGGAACACTGAAGCTTTCTTT. Variable domain in full (rest from reference TRBV5-1 and TRBJ1-1): KAGVTQTPRYLIKTRGQQVTLSCSPISGHRSVSWYQQTPGQGLQFLFEYFSETQRNKGNFPGRFSGRQFSNSRSEMNVSTLELGDSALYLCASTRLEGNTEAFFGQGTRLTVV.

In its sample, this clonotype was seen a few times. CDR3 sequence reads: CSARDKAPPRLSTYEQYF. The DNA for the CDR3 is TGCAGTGCTAGAGATAAGGCCCCACCGCGCCTGTCCACCTACGAGCAGTACTTC. The chain carries TRBV20-1 and TRBJ2-7, with D uncertain. Germline lookup yields CDR1 DFQATT and CDR2 SNEGSKA (reference sequence). Trimming took 0 bases from V and 2 from J, leaving 23 bases between them. The CDR3 sequence is 18 residues long.

The rearrangement links TRBV4-1 to TRBJ1-5, with D unclear. The CDR3 extends over 17 amino acids. V was pared by 0 bases and J by 3 bases, with 15 bases between. Germline-derived CDR1 and CDR2 are MGHRA and YSYEKL. In nucleotides, the CDR3 is TGCGCCAGCAGCCAAGAAGTATCCGGTCACTACAATCAGCCCCAGCATTTT. Its protein product is CASSQEVSGHYNQPQHF.

This clonotype was observed a few times. V usage is TRBV20-1 and J usage is TRBJ2-1; D is uncertain. Trimming stripped 0 bases from V and 5 bases from J, with 17 bases between. CDR1 is DFQATT and CDR2 is SNEGSKA in the germline V gene (reference sequence). CDR3 length: 16 residues. CDR3 protein: CSARDGRENSNNEQFF. The CDR3 DNA is TGCAGTGCTAGAGATGGTCGTGAGAACTCTAACAATGAGCAGTTCTTC.

This clonotype turned up a few times. CDR3 coding DNA: TGTGCCAGCAGCCAGGGAGTAGAGAACACTGAAGCTTTCTTT. It yields the protein CASSQGVENTEAFF. V usage is TRBV9 and J usage is TRBJ1-1; D possibly corresponds to TRBD1 (5 bases). The germline V gene encodes CDR1 SGDLS and CDR2 YYNGEE. Deletions cut 4 bases from V and 1 base from J, with 11 bases between. The length of the CDR3 is 14 residues.

This clonotype was observed at least ten times. This CDR3 reads CSASLGETQYF. The DNA for the CDR3 is TGCAGTGCTAGCCTGGGAGAGACCCAGTACTTC. V usage is TRBV20-1 and J usage is TRBJ2-5; D call uncertain. Germline assignment: CDR1 DFQATT and CDR2 SNEGSKA (reference sequence). The CDR3 covers 11 residues. The V end lost 3 bases, the J end lost 4 bases, and 6 bases lay between the germline ends.

Comment on this clonotype: One end of the junction fails to match germline, which may point to a read error. The V and J genes are TRBV4-1 and TRBJ1-6, with 7 bases identical to TRBD1. CDR3 length: 16 residues. Germline-derived CDR1 and CDR2 are MGHRA and YSYEKL. The CDR3 DNA reads TGCGCCAGCAGCCAAGACCACAGGGGATATAATTCACCCCCCCACTTT. Its translation: CASSQDHRGYNSPPHF.

This chain links TRBV7-9 with TRBJ2-1; either TRBD1 or TRBD2 may supply D (5 bases each). Trimming took 2 bases from V and 4 from J, leaving 12 bases between them. Germline V lookup: CDR1 SEHNR, CDR2 FQNEAQ (reference sequence). This CDR3 comprises 15 residues. This CDR3 reads CASSLKRDVYNEQFF. Here the CDR3 DNA reads TGTGCCAGCAGCTTAAAGAGGGACGTATACAATGAGCAGTTCTTC.

The CDR3 reads CASSEAVAAQPQHF. The CDR3 DNA sequence: TGTGCCAGCAGTGAAGCTGTGGCGGCCCAGCCCCAGCATTTT. V is TRBV6-1 and J is TRBJ1-5; D unresolved. V lost 0 bases and J 7 bases, leaving 10 bases between the germline ends. The CDR3 spans 14 residues. CDR1 MNHNS and CDR2 SASEGT come from the germline V gene.

The gene calls are TRBV27 and TRBJ2-6; no definite D call. Germline values: CDR1 MNHEY, CDR2 SMNVEV (reference sequence). The CDR3 extends over 17 amino acids. Deletions cut 6 bases from V and 0 bases from J, with 15 bases between. CDR3 region: CASSPRVVSSGANVLTF. In DNA, the CDR3 is TGTGCCAGCAGCCCCCGGGTAGTCAGCTCTGGGGCCAACGTCCTGACTTTC.

The table lists this clonotype with a few counts. This chain links TRBV2 with TRBJ2-7; the D is unclear. Germline V lookup: CDR1 SNHLY, CDR2 FYNNEI. The CDR3 spans 14 residues. Deletions cut 3 bases from V and 0 bases from J, with 9 bases between. CDR3 bases: TGTGCCAGCAGTGAGGCAAGGATCTCCTACGAGCAGTACTTC. Translated: CASSEARISYEQYF.

In its sample, this clonotype was seen a few times. The chain has TRBV7-9 and TRBJ2-1; 7 bases agree with TRBD2. J gave up 2 bases and V 7 bases, and 11 bases lay outside the gene matches. CDR1 SEHNR and CDR2 FQNEAQ come from the germline V gene (reference sequence). The CDR3 contains 16 residues. CDR3 DNA sequence: TGTGCCAGCATCTTCCCCCTAGCGGCGACCTACAATGAGCAGTTCTTC. Translation gives CASIFPLAATYNEQFF.

This clonotype was seen a handful of times. This chain uses TRBV6-2 or TRBV6-3 with TRBJ2-7; D ambiguous. Between the trimmed V and J ends, which lost 2 bases and 3 bases, there was a span of 11 bases. Germline V gene lookup returns CDR1 MNHEY and CDR2 SVGEGT. This CDR3 is 14 amino acids long. In DNA form, the CDR3 reads TGTGCCAGCAGTTACCCCCGGTTAGACTACGAGCAGTACTTC. This translates into CASSYPRLDYEQYF.

This clonotype was seen more than once but under ten times. V and J are TRBV10-2 and TRBJ2-1; TRBD1 matches 8 bases. The CDR3 spans 16 residues. V lost 4 bases and J lost 5; bases outside the gene matches: 10. Germline CDR1 WSHSY, CDR2 SAAADI. The CDR3 region is CASSAPGQVKDNEQFF. In DNA form, the CDR3 reads TGCGCCAGCAGTGCCCCGGGACAGGTAAAAGACAATGAGCAGTTCTTC.

The chain joins TRBV4-3 to TRBJ1-1; possibly TRBD1 for D (6 bases). Germline CDR1 and CDR2: LGHNA and YSLEER. V lost 6 bases and J 7 bases, leaving 15 bases between the germline ends. The CDR3 sequence is 13 residues long. The CDR3, as DNA: TGCGCCAGCAGGGGGGGCGGGGGGCGTGAAGCTTTCTTT. It translates to CASRGGGGREAFF.

The genes are TRBV30 and TRBJ1-6, with 9 bases matching TRBD1. Germline assignment: CDR1 GTSNPN and CDR2 SVGIG (reference sequence). The CDR3 extends over 17 amino acids. Losses at the gene ends were 0 bases for V and 7 bases for J; bases not matched to a gene: 10. The CDR3 bases are TGTGCCTGGAGTGTCACAGGGGGCTGGGGTCTAAATTCACCCCTCCACTTT. This gives the protein CAWSVTGGWGLNSPLHF.

This clonotype was seen a few times. The chain joins TRBV2 to TRBJ2-1, with 10 bases matching TRBD2. Germline assignment: CDR1 SNHLY and CDR2 FYNNEI. The CDR3 is made up of 16 amino acids. V lost 1 base to trimming and J lost 5 bases; unmatched junction nucleotides: 5. CDR3 in amino acids: CASSEGLAGANNEQFF. Here the CDR3 DNA reads TGTGCCAGCAGTGAAGGCCTAGCGGGGGCCAACAATGAGCAGTTCTTC.

The chain couples TRBV3-1 to TRBJ2-7; D unresolved. From germline, CDR1 is LGHDT and CDR2 YNNKEL (reference sequence). Trimming removed 1 base at V and 6 bases at J, with 13 bases between. The CDR3 is made up of 14 amino acids. CDR3 sequence reads: CASSQGGSVSEQYF. Here the CDR3 DNA reads TGTGCCAGCAGCCAAGGGGGTAGTGTGAGCGAGCAGTACTTC.

This clonotype has a handful of counts. This chain joins TRBV12-3 or TRBV12-4 and TRBJ1-1; D is undetermined. The CDR3 totals 14 residues. V dropped 4 bases and J dropped 1 base, with 10 bases sitting between them. The CDR3 nucleotides are TGTGCCAGCAGTTCTACAGCCCAGAACACTGAAGCTTTCTTT. Its protein is CASSSTAQNTEAFF.

This clonotype was counted a few times. The chain recombines TRBV3-1 with TRBJ2-7, with 7 positions matching TRBD1. Germline-derived CDR1 and CDR2 are LGHDT and YNNKEL (reference sequence). V gave up 8 bases and J gave up 2 bases; unmatched junction bases: 9. This CDR3 has 14 residues. CDR3 amino acids: CASAPGQRTYEQYF. The CDR3, as DNA: TGTGCCAGCGCTCCGGGACAGAGAACCTACGAGCAGTACTTC.

This clonotype appeared once. This sequence may be a read error, since a much larger clone differs from it by one base. The chain combines TRBV2 with TRBJ2-7; possibly TRBD1 or TRBD2 for D (7 bases each). The length of the CDR3 is 15 residues. Germline V gene lookup returns CDR1 SNHLY and CDR2 FYNNEI. Deletions cut 6 bases from V and 5 bases from J, with 20 bases between. CDR3 sequence reads: CASRGGGQKSDEQYF. The CDR3 region has the DNA TGTGCCAGCAGGGGAGGGGGACAGAAGTCCGACGAGCAGTACTTC.

In its sample, this clonotype was seen a few times. The V and J genes are TRBV5-1 and TRBJ2-3, with D unclear. The CDR3 sequence is 13 residues long. V was shortened by 6 bases and J by 2 bases, with 10 bases between the two germline ends. Germline values: CDR1 SGHRS, CDR2 YFSETQ. The CDR3: CASIHEPTDTQYF. The CDR3 DNA sequence: TGCGCCAGCATACACGAACCCACAGATACGCAGTATTTT. The entire variable domain, with the rest obtained from reference TRBV5-1 and TRBJ2-3, is as follows: KAGVTQTPRYLIKTRGQQVTLSCSPISGHRSVSWYQQTPGQGLQFLFEYFSETQRNKGNFPGRFSGRQFSNSRSEMNVSTLELGDSALYLCASIHEPTDTQYFGPGTRLTVL.

A note on this clonotype: A much larger clone lies a single base off, so this may be a read error. The chain joins TRBV20-1 to TRBJ2-4; 10 bases match TRBD2. The J segment lost 13 bases and the V segment lost 2 bases, leaving 14 bases of the junction unmatched. The germline CDR1 and CDR2 sequences are DFQATT and SNEGSKA (reference sequence). This CDR3 spans 15 amino acids. CDR3 region: CSARPLAGDDYGQYF. CDR3 nucleotide sequence: TGCAGTGCTAGACCTCTAGCGGGGGATGATTACGGGCAGTACTTC.

The rearrangement links TRBV27 to TRBJ2-1; D might be TRBD1 (5 bases). Germline loops: CDR1 MNHEY, CDR2 SMNVEV (reference sequence). The CDR3 has 13 amino acids. V was shortened by 3 bases and J by 9 bases, with 12 bases between the two germline ends. The CDR3 is CASSFLGESEQFF. The CDR3 region has the DNA TGTGCCAGCAGTTTTCTAGGGGAAAGTGAGCAGTTCTTC.

This clonotype was detected a few times. The chain has TRBV4-1 and TRBJ1-1, with D uncertain. This CDR3 comprises 13 residues. Germline CDR1 reads MGHRA; CDR2 reads YSYEKL. V was shortened by 1 base and J by 7 bases, with 10 bases between the two germline ends. CDR3 bases: TGCGCCAGCAGCCAAGTCCGGCACCGTGAAGCTTTCTTT. Its protein product is CASSQVRHREAFF.